The subject of this entry is one TCR beta chain. Its cognate antigen is unknown. Methotrexate plus calcineurin inhibitor accompanied controls' myeloablative marrow transplants; sampling was 1 year later. These data belong to a study of T cells after posttransplantation cyclophosphamide. Measured with immunoSEQ multiplex PCR; TCRdb has only the in-frame clones, and not every one. The profile shows 15,000 to 20,000 clones, 75% to 90% of them singletons. Study results and caveats: Recipient CMV seropositivity and CMV reactivation strongly tracked TRB clonality.

The specimen was PBMCs, collected after allogeneic stem cell transplant with calcineurin inhibitor and methotrexate. This sequence originates from a female patient aged 18-30 years who received an allogeneic stem cell transplant from an unrelated donor, was CMV-positive, and had acute and chronic GVHD. Part of the T cells may come from the graft donor.

The CDR3 here is CASFGTGVFEQYF. In DNA form, the CDR3 reads TGTGCCAGCTTCGGGACAGGGGTATTCGAGCAGTACTTC. The V gene is TRBV7-8, the J gene TRBJ2-5, with TRBD1 matching over 10 bases. The assigned J gene may be wrong: the sequence end matches TRBJ2-7 better. Per germline, CDR1 SGHVS and CDR2 FQNEAQ. This CDR3 is 13 amino acids long.